The clone carrying this T cell receptor (beta chain) appeared a few times. Trimming pared 5 bases from V and 2 bases from J, leaving 13 bases between. Looked up from germline, CDR1 is MNHEY and CDR2 is SMNVEV (reference sequence). The CDR3 contains 15 residues. Libraries were prepared by immunoSEQ multiplex PCR; TCRdb keeps only in-frame clonotypes and omits some of them. The repertoire holds over 60,000 clones, around 91% seen once, with 4% to 6.5% in the top ten. The data belong to a study of blood T cell repertoires in COVID-19. Study details: Acute and convalescent COVID-19 samples came from the United States, Italy and Spain.

V is TRBV27 and J is TRBJ1-5, with D unresolved. Sequences were obtained from peripheral blood. This clonotype was obtained from a man aged 45-60 years with acute or convalescent COVID-19. CDR3 residues: CASSISPRGNQPQHF. The CDR3 DNA sequence: TGTGCCAGCAGTATCTCACCCCGAGGCAATCAGCCCCAGCATTTT.